This paragraph reports one T cell receptor (beta chain). What it binds is unknown. Constant-segment primers served in 5'RACE that generated TCR alpha and TCR beta cDNA libraries bearing sample barcodes and UMIs. Via MiXCR, TCRdb re-called the 5' RACE reads, giving one row per CDR3 protein. The sample holds some 440,000 distinct CDR3 sequences, around 27% seen once. This entry belongs to a study of T-cell memory formation after mild COVID-19. Whole-study context: The study found TCR clusters largely donor specific.

Whole-study findings and limits: CD4/CD8 balance characterized clones contracting day 15 to 85, and CD4+ skew characterized later expanders. Pre-infection memory held some responding clones, suggesting pre-existing cross-reactive T cells responded.

The CDR3 spans 14 residues. The J segment lost 2 bases and the V segment lost 8 bases, leaving 6 bases of the junction unmatched. Germline V gives CDR1 SNHLY, CDR2 FYNNEI. Sequencing was performed on PBMCs or a T cell subset sorted from them (not recorded which). This sequence originates from an adult woman who had mild COVID-19 (a few samples of this study predate the infection). Cell type and time point are not known. The chain employs TRBV2 and TRBJ1-2; TRBD1 aligns across 9 bases. This CDR3 reads CASRGQGVNYGYTF. CDR3 nucleotide sequence: TGTGCCAGCCGGGGACAGGGTGTCAACTATGGCTACACCTTC.